Listed here are 5 T cell receptor beta chains from one sample, sequenced in a study of cytomegalovirus exposure and HLA in healthy donors (dated 2017 in TCRdb). Receptor libraries were prepared by the immunoSEQ multiplex PCR assay. For the multiplex PCR, a mixture combining 60 forward primers for TCR Vbeta segments and 13 reverse primers for TCR Jbeta segments was used. Here the immuneACCESS table is served through TCRdb, limited to in-frame sequences with V and J called. Missing clones are a known gap in these copies; in checked studies unresolved V genes cover under half, and the rest lacks a known reason. The sample profile shows over 120,000 clones; 74% of them were found once. About 4.3% of the sample rests with the top ten. The specimen sequenced was PBMCs. The receptors were sampled from a man in his late teens or twenties in good health and CMV-seropositive.

This chain uses TRBV6-6 with TRBJ1-2; D may be TRBD1 (5 bases). Trimming removed 5 bases from V and 2 bases from J, with 12 bases in between. This CDR3 spans 14 amino acids. Germline V CDR1 and CDR2: MNHNY, SVGAGI (reference sequence). CDR3 in amino acids: CASSAGTSNYGYTF. The CDR3 DNA sequence: TGTGCCAGCAGTGCGGGGACTTCGAACTATGGCTACACCTTC.

For the CDR3, the DNA is TGTGCCAGCAGCGTAGCTGGGAGAGGGTCGGCGCAGTATTTT. Protein sequence: CASSVAGRGSAQYF. The rearrangement joins TRBV9 to TRBJ2-3, with TRBD2 as a possible D gene (5 bases). V was pared by 0 bases and J by 10 bases, with 15 bases between. CDR1 SGDLS and CDR2 YYNGEE come from the germline V gene. The CDR3 loop spans 14 amino acids. Supplemented by reference TRBV9 and TRBJ2-3, the full variable domain reads DSGVTQTPKHLITATGQRVTLRCSPRSGDLSVYWYQQSLDQGLQFLIQYYNGEERAKGNILERFSAQQFPDLHSELNLSSLELGDSALYFCASSVAGRGSAQYFGPGTRLTVL.

This rearrangement joins TRBV27 to TRBJ2-2; TRBD2 might be the D (6 bases). This CDR3 spans 13 amino acids. With 6 bases removed from V and 8 bases from J, the gap between germline ends came to 13 bases. Germline assignment: CDR1 MNHEY and CDR2 SMNVEV (reference sequence). Written as DNA, the CDR3 is TGTGCCAGCAGCTGGGACTCCGAGGGGGAGCTGTTTTTT. It translates to CASSWDSEGELFF.

The sample holds one count of this clone. This sequence joins TRBV7-2 and TRBJ2-1; TRBD2 aligns across 8 bases. The CDR3 spans 14 residues. Germline CDR1 SGHTA, CDR2 FQGNSA. With V trimmed by 7 bases and J by 8 bases, 10 bases remained unmatched. The CDR3, as DNA: TGTGCCAGCAAAACGGGAGGGAAATCCCATGAGCAGTTCTTC. Amino acids: CASKTGGKSHEQFF.

The chain carries TRBV12-5 and TRBJ1-1; D might be TRBD1 (5 bases). CDR1 is LGHNT and CDR2 is FRNRAP in the germline V gene. CDR3 length equals 16 residues. Trimming stripped 0 bases from V and 1 base from J, with 12 bases between. The CDR3 sequence is CASGLVLGGSNTEAFF. The CDR3 DNA sequence: TGTGCTAGTGGTTTGGTACTCGGGGGGTCGAACACTGAAGCTTTCTTT.